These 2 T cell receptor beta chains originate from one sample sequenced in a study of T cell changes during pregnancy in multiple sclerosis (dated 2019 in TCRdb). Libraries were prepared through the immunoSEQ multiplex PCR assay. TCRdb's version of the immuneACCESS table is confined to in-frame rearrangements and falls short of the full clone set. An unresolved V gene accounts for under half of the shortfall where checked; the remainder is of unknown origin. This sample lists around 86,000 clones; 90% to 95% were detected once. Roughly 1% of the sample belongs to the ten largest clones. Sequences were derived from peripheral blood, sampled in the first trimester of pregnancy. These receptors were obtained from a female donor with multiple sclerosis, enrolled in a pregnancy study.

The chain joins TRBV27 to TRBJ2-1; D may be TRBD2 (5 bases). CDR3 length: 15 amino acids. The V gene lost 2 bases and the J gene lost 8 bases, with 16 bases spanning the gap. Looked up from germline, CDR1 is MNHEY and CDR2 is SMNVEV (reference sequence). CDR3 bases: TGTGCCAGCAGTTTAGGAGGCGGTTTACTGCATGAGCAGTTCTTC. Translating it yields CASSLGGGLLHEQFF.

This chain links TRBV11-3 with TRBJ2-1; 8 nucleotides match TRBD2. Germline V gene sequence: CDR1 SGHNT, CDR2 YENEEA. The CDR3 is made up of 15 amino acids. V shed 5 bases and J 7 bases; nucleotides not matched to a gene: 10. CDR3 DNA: TGTGCCAGCAGCCCTACTAGCGGAGGGGGAAATGAGCAGTTCTTC. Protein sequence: CASSPTSGGGNEQFF.